This T cell receptor (beta chain) was observed in a study of T cells in Graves' hyperthyroidism and ophthalmopathy. From RNA transcripts, TCR beta CDR3 regions were amplified. The study used the HTBI primer set for a first-round RT-PCR of the TCR CDR3. TCRdb called the multiplex PCR reads again in MiXCR, with one record for every CDR3 protein. Among roughly 500,000 distinct CDR3 sequences, more than 15% were seen once, and the ten largest hold around 32%. Under 3 months was the duration of disease in ophthalmopathy patients, who also had a Clinical Activity Score of at least 3 and a NOSPECS grade of at least 4. Trimming took 4 bases from V and 6 from J, leaving 19 bases between them. This CDR3 comprises 15 residues. Germline V lookup: CDR1 SGHVS, CDR2 FNYEAQ.

This clonotype was obtained from a woman in her 30s with Graves' ophthalmopathy. The gene calls are TRBV7-6 and TRBJ2-7; a possible D gene is TRBD2 (5 bases). Specimen: blood. The CDR3 reads CASSSIRGRRGEQYF. The CDR3 region has the DNA TGTGCCAGCAGCTCCATCCGGGGTCGACGGGGCGAGCAGTACTTC.